Listed here is a single T cell receptor (beta chain). Between the trimmed V and J ends, which lost 6 bases and 4 bases, there was a span of 9 bases. The germline CDR1 and CDR2 sequences are SGHAT and FQNNGV. The CDR3 runs to 12 residues. The data stem from a study of blood T cell repertoires in COVID-19. About the research overall: Researchers got acute and convalescent COVID-19 samples from the United States, Italy and Spain.

Original analysis: It was from reference gene primer amplification that nucleated cell counts were estimated. Method: immunoSEQ multiplex PCR; TCRdb's copy keeps in-frame clones and lacks some. V and J calls plus clone size are reproduced from that table; the DNA served to infer D and trimming. The sample contains about 90,000 clones, about four fifths of which appear only once. The sample taken for sequencing was peripheral blood. The clonotype originates from a man in his sixties with acute or convalescent COVID-19. The chain recombines TRBV11-2 with TRBJ1-1; TRBD1 might be the D (5 bases). CDR3 amino acids: CASRETVTEAFF. The CDR3, as DNA: TGTGCCAGCAGGGAGACAGTCACTGAAGCTTTCTTT.